A single sample is the source of the 26 T cell receptor beta chains below, sequenced in a study of OX40 agonist ivuxolimab in advanced cancers. Generated by immunoSEQ multiplex PCR, the TCRdb table keeps only in-frame clones and is missing some. This sample has about 69,000 clones; around 87% occur once, and the top ten carry about 10%. Specimen: CD4+ or CD8+ T cells sorted from blood, collected in a trial of the OX40 agonist ivuxolimab. Source of these receptors: an adult with an advanced solid tumor such as melanoma, head and neck, liver or kidney cancer.

The chain links TRBV28 to TRBJ2-2; 11 nucleotides agree with TRBD1. This CDR3 spans 15 amino acids. CDR1 and CDR2 from the germline V gene are MDHEN and SYDVKM. For the CDR3, the DNA is TGTGCTGGCTCGGGGGACAGGGGGATTACCGGGGAGCTGTTTTTT. Its protein product is CAGSGDRGITGELFF.

This chain links TRBV5-1 with TRBJ2-2; 7 nucleotides agree with TRBD2. The CDR3 contains 17 residues. Germline V CDR1 and CDR2: SGHRS, YFSETQ. Unmatched junction bases numbered 12, after V lost 0 bases and J lost 7 bases. CDR3 loop: CASSLARGLVSVGELFF. Written as DNA, the CDR3 is TGCGCCAGCAGCTTGGCCCGTGGACTAGTATCGGTCGGGGAGCTGTTTTTT.

The V call is TRBV18, the J call TRBJ2-7; 8 bases agree with TRBD2. The germline V gene has CDR1 KGHSH and CDR2 LQKENI. Unmatched junction bases numbered 10, after V lost 5 bases and J lost 4 bases. CDR3 length: 15 residues. CDR3 DNA: TGTGCCAGCTCAACCATAAGGGTAGCGGGGTACGAGCAGTACTTC. This gives the protein CASSTIRVAGYEQYF. Full variable domain (remainder filled in from reference TRBV18 and TRBJ2-7): NAGVMQNPRHLVRRRGQEARLRCSPMKGHSHVYWYRQLPEEGLKFMVYLQKENIIDESGMPKERFSAEFPKEGPSILRIQQVVRGDSAAYFCASSTIRVAGYEQYFGPGTRLTVT.

The chain links TRBV6-6 to TRBJ2-7; TRBD1 is a possible D gene (6 bases). Germline CDR1 and CDR2: MNHNY and SVGAGI (reference sequence). Trimming took 3 bases from V and 7 from J, leaving 16 bases between them. The CDR3 consists of 14 residues. The CDR3 DNA sequence: TGTGCCAGCAGTTATGGCAGGGGTCCGGAAGAGCAGTACTTC. Its protein product is CASSYGRGPEEQYF.

This clone was observed a single time. The rearrangement joins TRBV6-5 to TRBJ2-5; D might be TRBD2 (5 bases). V lost 8 bases, J lost 5 bases, and 21 bases lay in between. Germline assignment: CDR1 MNHEY and CDR2 SVGAGI. The CDR3 is 15 amino acids. This chain's CDR3 is CASSLLGFTGETQYF. CDR3 nucleotide sequence: TGTGCCAGCTCACTCCTGGGCTTCACGGGGGAGACCCAGTACTTC.

This chain links TRBV28 with TRBJ2-2; TRBD2 matches at 9 bases. V lost 5 bases to trimming and J lost 2 bases; unmatched junction nucleotides: 12. The germline gives CDR1 MDHEN, CDR2 SYDVKM. This CDR3 comprises 18 residues. The CDR3, as DNA: TGTGCCAGCAGTCCCCGCTGGGCTAGCGGGAAAAACACCGGGGAGCTGTTTTTT. The encoded protein is CASSPRWASGKNTGELFF.

V is TRBV7-8 and J is TRBJ1-4; the D gene is possibly TRBD1 (6 bases). V dropped 6 bases and J dropped 8 bases, with 10 bases sitting between them. Germline CDR1 SGHVS, CDR2 FQNEAQ. The CDR3 covers 12 residues. CDR3 protein: CASSTGGEKLFF. CDR3 in DNA: TGTGCCAGCAGTACCGGGGGCGAAAAACTGTTTTTT.

The chain recombines TRBV5-6 with TRBJ2-2; 7 bases map to TRBD2. With V trimmed by 0 bases and J by 5 bases, 7 bases remained unmatched. This CDR3 has 16 amino acids. Germline CDR1 and CDR2: SGHDT and YYEEEE. CDR3 in amino acids: CASSLAGGLRTGELFF. The CDR3 DNA reads as TGTGCCAGCAGCTTGGCCGGGGGACTAAGAACCGGGGAGCTGTTTTTT.

The chain joins TRBV7-3 to TRBJ2-1, with 7 bases matching TRBD1. With V trimmed by 5 bases and J by 5 bases, 3 bases remained unmatched. Germline loops: CDR1 SGHTA, CDR2 FQGTGA. The CDR3 is made up of 13 amino acids. The CDR3 DNA reads TGTGCCAGCAGCATTGACAGGGACAATGAGCAGTTCTTC. It yields the protein CASSIDRDNEQFF.

J is TRBJ1-1 and V is TRBV5-4, with TRBD1 identical over 7 bases. V shed 4 bases and J 5 bases; nucleotides not matched to a gene: 5. This CDR3 has 13 amino acids. CDR1 is SGHNT, CDR2 YYREEE, per germline (reference sequence). The CDR3 is CASSEQGRTEAFF. The CDR3 nucleotides are TGTGCCAGCAGCGAACAGGGGAGAACTGAAGCTTTCTTT.

The chain joins TRBV2 to TRBJ2-7, with D tentatively TRBD2 (6 bases). This CDR3 is 18 amino acids long. V was trimmed by 5 bases and J by 6 bases, leaving 29 bases between them. Germline-derived CDR1 and CDR2 are SNHLY and FYNNEI. DNA of the CDR3: TGTGCCAGCAGTTACTCCCCCCCGGGAGCCATAGGGTCTACCGAGCAGTACTTC. Translation gives CASSYSPPGAIGSTEQYF.

The chain has TRBV11-2 and TRBJ2-5; 9 bases are shared with TRBD2. J was trimmed by 2 bases and V by 3 bases; bases with no gene match: 4. This CDR3 is built from 15 residues. CDR1 and CDR2 (germline): SGHAT, FQNNGV. The CDR3, as DNA: TGTGCCAGCAGCTTGGGGCTAGCGGGACAAGAGACCCAGTACTTC. Translation: CASSLGLAGQETQYF. Looking up the rest from reference TRBV11-2 and TRBJ2-5 gives the full variable domain: EAGVAQSPRYKIIEKRQSVAFWCNPISGHATLYWYQQILGQGPKLLIQFQNNGVVDDSQLPKDRFSAERLKGVDSTLKIQPAKLEDSAVYLCASSLGLAGQETQYFGPGTRLLVL.

The V and J genes are TRBV11-2 and TRBJ2-3; D is possibly TRBD1 (6 bases). The germline V gene encodes CDR1 SGHAT and CDR2 FQNNGV. Trimming shortened V by 5 bases and J by 0 bases, and 15 bases separated the two germline ends. This CDR3 comprises 16 residues. Here the CDR3 reads CASSLGTSSSTDTQYF. The CDR3 DNA sequence: TGTGCCAGCAGCCTCGGGACATCATCTAGCACAGATACGCAGTATTTT.

V gene TRBV5-1 combines with J gene TRBJ2-2, with 10 bases fitting TRBD1. Germline lookup yields CDR1 SGHRS and CDR2 YFSETQ. The CDR3 extends over 14 amino acids. Trimming took 7 bases from V and 3 from J; bases not matched to a gene: 3. CDR3 sequence (DNA): TGCGCCAGCTCCGGGACAGGGGACACCGGGGAGCTGTTTTTT. It codes for CASSGTGDTGELFF.

This sequence joins TRBV6-6 and TRBJ2-7; no clear D. This CDR3 contains 13 residues. Trimming removed 5 bases from V and 0 bases from J, with 8 bases in between. Looked up from germline, CDR1 is MNHNY and CDR2 is SVGAGI (reference sequence). CDR3: CASSQTVSYEQYF. For the CDR3, the DNA is TGTGCCAGCAGTCAGACTGTCTCCTACGAGCAGTACTTC.

The rearrangement joins TRBV7-2 to TRBJ1-1, with a possible D match to TRBD1 (6 bases). This CDR3 is 13 amino acids long. Germline CDR1 SGHTA, CDR2 FQGNSA. The ends were cut back, 2 bases at V and 6 bases at J, with 10 bases in the middle. The CDR3 nucleotides read TGTGCCAGCAGCTTAAAGGGGGGGGCTGAAGCTTTCTTT. This codes for CASSLKGGAEAFF. The complete variable domain, with remaining parts taken from reference TRBV7-2 and TRBJ1-1, reads GAGVSQSPSNKVTEKGKDVELRCDPISGHTALYWYRQSLGQGLEFLIYFQGNSAPDKSGLPSDRFSAERTGGSVSTLTIQRTQQEDSAVYLCASSLKGGAEAFFGQGTRLTVV.

V is TRBV7-3 and J is TRBJ2-5; D remains unclear. Trimming cost V 5 bases and J 5 bases, with 12 bases left between them. Germline V gene lookup returns CDR1 SGHTA and CDR2 FQGTGA. CDR3 size: 13 residues. The CDR3, as DNA: TGTGCCAGCAGCATAAGTCGAGTTGAGACCCAGTACTTC. Its protein product is CASSISRVETQYF.

The rearrangement joins TRBV6-4 to TRBJ1-5; 8 bases fit TRBD1. Germline V gene lookup returns CDR1 MRHNA and CDR2 SNTAGT. The CDR3 sequence is 16 residues long. The V gene end was trimmed by 7 bases and the J gene end by 9 bases; junction bases not matched to a gene: 17. Here the CDR3 reads CASIRRKGQALWPQHF. The CDR3 nucleotides are TGTGCCAGCATCCGAAGAAAGGGACAGGCCCTATGGCCCCAGCATTTT.

This clone was seen a few times. The chain combines TRBV4-1 with TRBJ2-7; a weak D match, TRBD2 (5 bases). This CDR3 has 14 amino acids. V shed 3 bases and J shed 0 bases, with 9 bases lying between them. The V gene's germline CDR1 is MGHRA and CDR2 YSYEKL. The CDR3 reads CASSHLGVSYEQYF. The CDR3, as DNA: TGCGCCAGCAGCCATCTCGGGGTCTCCTACGAGCAGTACTTC.

The chain has TRBV7-2 and TRBJ2-4; D is perhaps TRBD1 or TRBD2 (5 bases each). Germline CDR1 SGHTA, CDR2 FQGNSA. This CDR3 is 15 amino acids long. Trimming removed 2 bases at V and 9 bases at J, with 17 bases between. The CDR3 spells CASSLSGPHGVIQYF. DNA for the CDR3: TGTGCCAGCAGCTTATCGGGGCCCCACGGCGTCATTCAGTACTTC.

The chain employs TRBV18 and TRBJ2-1, with D uncertain. The germline V gene encodes CDR1 KGHSH and CDR2 LQKENI. Deletions cut 2 bases from V and 0 bases from J, with 11 bases between. The CDR3 has 16 amino acids. In DNA form, the CDR3 reads TGTGCCAGCTCACCATTCGTCGACAACTCCTACAATGAGCAGTTCTTC. Translating it yields CASSPFVDNSYNEQFF.

The chain uses TRBV6-6 and TRBJ2-7; D may be TRBD1 (5 bases). The CDR3 is made up of 15 amino acids. Germline loops: CDR1 MNHNY, CDR2 SVGAGI (reference sequence). The ends were cut back, 0 bases at V and 0 bases at J, with 9 bases in the middle. The CDR3 region has the DNA TGTGCCAGCAGTTACTCGACAGCCAGCTCCTACGAGCAGTACTTC. It translates to CASSYSTASSYEQYF.

The rearrangement joins TRBV28 to TRBJ2-2; D gene uncertain. The V end lost 2 bases, the J end lost 10 bases, and 8 bases lay between the germline ends. The CDR3 has 12 residues. Germline CDR1 MDHEN, CDR2 SYDVKM. Written as DNA, the CDR3 is TGTGCCAGCAGTTTAAGAGTCCCGGAGCTGTTTTTT. Its translation is CASSLRVPELFF.

The chain has TRBV7-6 and TRBJ2-1; D not resolved. The V gene lost 1 base and the J gene lost 7 bases, with 11 bases spanning the gap. Germline CDR1 is SGHVS and CDR2 is FNYEAQ. CDR3 size: 14 residues. CDR3 coding DNA: TGTGCCAGCAGCTTAGAAACATTTCTAAATGAGCAGTTCTTC. It codes for CASSLETFLNEQFF. The variable domain in full, with the rest retrieved from reference TRBV7-6 and TRBJ2-1, is GAGVSQSPRYKVTKRGQDVALRCDPISGHVSLYWYRQALGQGPEFLTYFNYEAQQDKSGLPNDRFSAERPEGSISTLTIQRTEQRDSAMYRCASSLETFLNEQFFGPGTRLTVL.

This sequence joins TRBV4-1 and TRBJ2-7; TRBD2 might be the D (6 bases). Looked up from germline, CDR1 is MGHRA and CDR2 is YSYEKL. Trimming left V 0 bases short and J 7 bases short, with 22 bases between. The CDR3 is 17 residues long. In nucleotides, the CDR3 is TGCGCCAGCAGCCAAGATCGGCTAGTGGGGCCCGGAGGGGAGCAGTACTTC. Protein sequence: CASSQDRLVGPGGEQYF.

J is TRBJ2-7 and V is TRBV28, with 8 bases lining up with TRBD1. Trimming at V came to 3 bases and at J to 3 bases, leaving 7 bases not matched to a gene. CDR3 length: 15 residues. Germline CDR1 MDHEN, CDR2 SYDVKM. The CDR3 region has the DNA TGTGCCAGCAGTTTGAGGGGACAGGCTATCTACGAGCAGTACTTC. Protein: CASSLRGQAIYEQYF.